Listed here is a single TCR beta chain. TCRdb's copy holds only in-frame clones and misses some; the assay was immunoSEQ multiplex PCR. The sample lists around 150,000 clones; around 93% were seen once. This specimen belongs to a study of blood T cell repertoires in COVID-19. Study details: PBMCs, B-cell-depleted T cells, or T cells were the source of the cDNA or gDNA that made up the material.

Per germline, CDR1 LNHNV and CDR2 YYDKDF (reference sequence). V dropped 2 bases and J dropped 4 bases, with 9 bases sitting between them. The CDR3 contains 15 residues. The V gene is TRBV15, the J gene TRBJ2-6; weak D call: TRBD1 (6 bases). This TCR came from a woman in her 50s with acute or convalescent COVID-19. Sequenced material: peripheral blood. In DNA form, the CDR3 reads TGTGCCACCAGCAGAACAGGGTCCGGGGCCAACGTCCTGACTTTC. This sequence encodes CATSRTGSGANVLTF.